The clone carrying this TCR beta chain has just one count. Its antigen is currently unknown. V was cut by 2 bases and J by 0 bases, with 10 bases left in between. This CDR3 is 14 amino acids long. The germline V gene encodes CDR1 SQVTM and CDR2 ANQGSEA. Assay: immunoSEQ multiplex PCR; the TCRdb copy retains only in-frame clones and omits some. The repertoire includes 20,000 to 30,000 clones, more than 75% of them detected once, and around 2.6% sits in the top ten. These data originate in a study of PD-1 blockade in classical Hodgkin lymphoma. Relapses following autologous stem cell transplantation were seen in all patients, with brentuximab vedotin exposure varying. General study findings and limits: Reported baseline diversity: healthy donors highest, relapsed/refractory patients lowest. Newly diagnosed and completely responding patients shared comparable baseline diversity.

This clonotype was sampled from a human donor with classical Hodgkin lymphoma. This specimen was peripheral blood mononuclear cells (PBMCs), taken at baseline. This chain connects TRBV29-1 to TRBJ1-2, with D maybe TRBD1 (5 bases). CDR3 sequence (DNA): TGCAGCGTTGAAACAGGTGGCTCTAACTATGGCTACACCTTC. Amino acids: CSVETGGSNYGYTF.